The entry that follows covers one TCR beta chain sequence. The CDR3 contains 14 residues. The V end lost 0 bases, the J end lost 4 bases, and 8 bases lay between the germline ends. Germline CDR1 is SGHRS and CDR2 is YFSETQ. Assay: immunoSEQ multiplex PCR; the TCRdb copy retains only in-frame clones and omits some. The table includes fewer than 80,000 clones, roughly nine tenths detected once. This sample is part of a study of T cell changes during pregnancy in multiple sclerosis. The TCR originated in a female donor in good health, enrolled as a control in a pregnancy study. V usage is TRBV5-1 and J usage is TRBJ1-5; D is ambiguous. The sample here was CD4+ T cells from peripheral blood mononuclear cells, taken in the third trimester of pregnancy. The CDR3 spells CASSLGTENQPQHF. The CDR3 DNA follows: TGCGCCAGCAGCTTGGGAACAGAGAATCAGCCCCAGCATTTT.